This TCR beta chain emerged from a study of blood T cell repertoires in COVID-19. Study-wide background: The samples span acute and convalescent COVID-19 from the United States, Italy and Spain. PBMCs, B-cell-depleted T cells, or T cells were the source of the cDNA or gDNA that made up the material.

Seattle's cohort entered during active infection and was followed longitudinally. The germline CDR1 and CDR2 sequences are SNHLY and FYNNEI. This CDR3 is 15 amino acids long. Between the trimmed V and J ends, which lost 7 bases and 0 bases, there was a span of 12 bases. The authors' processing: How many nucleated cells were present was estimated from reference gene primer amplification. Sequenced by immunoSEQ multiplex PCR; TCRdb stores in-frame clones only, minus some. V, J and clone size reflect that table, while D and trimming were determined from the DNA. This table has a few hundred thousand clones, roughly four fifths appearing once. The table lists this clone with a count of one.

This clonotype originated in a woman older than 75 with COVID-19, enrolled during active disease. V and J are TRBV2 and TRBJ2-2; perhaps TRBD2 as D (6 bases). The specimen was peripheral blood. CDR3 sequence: CASTGLAPNTGELFF. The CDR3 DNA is TGTGCCAGCACGGGGCTAGCGCCGAACACCGGGGAGCTGTTTTTT. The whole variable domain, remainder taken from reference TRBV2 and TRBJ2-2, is EPEVTQTPSHQVTQMGQEVILRCVPISNHLYFYWYRQILGQKVEFLVSFYNNEISEKSEIFDDQFSVERPDGSNFTLKIRSTKLEDSAMYFCASTGLAPNTGELFFGEGSRLTVL.